A selection of T cell receptor beta chains follows, all from one sample in a study of technical replicates of blood from a few donors. The table came from immunoSEQ multiplex PCR; TCRdb's copy has only in-frame clones and leaves some out. The sample has 70,000 to 85,000 clones; roughly 92% are singletons. Sequenced: T cells isolated from PBMCs. The receptor set was obtained from a human donor in good health. CDR3s include the opening cysteine and the closing phenylalanine or tryptophan. Fields, in order: J gene, D gene, clone size, V gene, CDR3 DNA, CDR3 protein. The D gene is left open where the match is weak. Part of the rows lack a size; the others show once, few, many or a class for expanded clones.

j_gene: TRBJ2-1
d_gene: .
abundance: .
v_gene: TRBV18
CDR3nt: TGTGCCAGCTCACCACCGGAGTTAACTAATGAGCAGTTCTTC
CDR3aa: CASSPPELTNEQFF

j_gene: TRBJ2-3
d_gene: TRBD2
abundance: .
v_gene: TRBV6-4
CDR3nt: TGTGCCAGCAGCCTATCACACCTTAGCGGGAGTGCAGATACGCAGTATTTT
CDR3aa: CASSLSHLSGSADTQYF

j_gene: TRBJ1-1
d_gene: .
abundance: .
v_gene: TRBV4-2
CDR3nt: TGTGCCAGCAGCCAATCTTCCCCTGAAGCTTTCTTT
CDR3aa: CASSQSSPEAFF

j_gene: TRBJ2-3
d_gene: TRBD2
abundance: .
v_gene: TRBV18
CDR3nt: TGTGCCAGCTCACCAGGTAGCGGGAGGCCGGATACGCAGTATTTT
CDR3aa: CASSPGSGRPDTQYF

j_gene: TRBJ2-3
d_gene: .
abundance: .
v_gene: TRBV11-2
CDR3nt: TGTGCCAGCAGCTTAGATCGATCAGGGCTGGCAGATACGCAGTATTTT
CDR3aa: CASSLDRSGLADTQYF

j_gene: TRBJ2-7
d_gene: .
abundance: .
v_gene: TRBV19
CDR3nt: TGTGCCACCACGGGACAAATACTATACGAGCAGTACTTC
CDR3aa: CATTGQILYEQYF

j_gene: TRBJ2-1
d_gene: TRBD2
abundance: .
v_gene: TRBV7-8
CDR3nt: TGTGCCAGCAGCTTAGGGAATAGCGGGAGTGGGCAGTTCTTC
CDR3aa: CASSLGNSGSGQFF

j_gene: TRBJ2-5
d_gene: TRBD1
abundance: .
v_gene: TRBV6-5
CDR3nt: TGTGCCAGCAGTGCCCAGGGGGCCTGGGAGACCCAGTACTTC
CDR3aa: CASSAQGAWETQYF

j_gene: TRBJ1-2
d_gene: .
abundance: .
v_gene: TRBV9
CDR3nt: TGTGCCAGCAGCGTAGGGGGGCACGGCTACACCTTC
CDR3aa: CASSVGGHGYTF

j_gene: TRBJ2-7
d_gene: .
abundance: .
v_gene: TRBV7-2
CDR3nt: TGTGCCAGCAGCTCCGCGGGGGCGGACGAGCAGTACTTC
CDR3aa: CASSSAGADEQYF

j_gene: TRBJ2-1
d_gene: TRBD2
abundance: .
v_gene: TRBV14
CDR3nt: TGTGCCAGCAGCACCCTAGCGGGAGGCTCCTACAATGAGCAGTTCTTC
CDR3aa: CASSTLAGGSYNEQFF

j_gene: TRBJ2-1
d_gene: .
abundance: once
v_gene: TRBV5-1
CDR3nt: TGCGCCAGCAGCTTGGATCTATACAATGAGCAGTTCTTC
CDR3aa: CASSLDLYNEQFF

j_gene: TRBJ2-7
d_gene: .
abundance: once
v_gene: TRBV2
CDR3nt: TGTGCCAGCAGTGTAAGGGAGGCCTACGAGCAGTACTTC
CDR3aa: CASSVREAYEQYF

j_gene: TRBJ1-2
d_gene: TRBD1
abundance: .
v_gene: TRBV2
CDR3nt: TGTGCCAGCCAACAGGGGAATGGCTACACCTTC
CDR3aa: CASQQGNGYTF

j_gene: TRBJ2-7
d_gene: .
abundance: .
v_gene: TRBV4-2
CDR3nt: TGTGCCAGCAGCCAAGACAGCTCCTACGAGCAGTACTTC
CDR3aa: CASSQDSSYEQYF

j_gene: TRBJ2-1
d_gene: TRBD2
abundance: .
v_gene: TRBV6-5
CDR3nt: TGTGCCAGCAGTAACCTAGCGGGAGGGAACAATGAGCAGTTCTTC
CDR3aa: CASSNLAGGNNEQFF

j_gene: TRBJ1-1
d_gene: .
abundance: once
v_gene: TRBV4-3
CDR3nt: TGCGCCAGCAGCCAAGTAGAATTTCCGAACACTGAAGCTTTCTTT
CDR3aa: CASSQVEFPNTEAFF

j_gene: TRBJ2-2
d_gene: .
abundance: .
v_gene: TRBV6-6
CDR3nt: TGTGCCACCATCAGCGGCCGGGAGCTGTTTTTT
CDR3aa: CATISGRELFF

j_gene: TRBJ2-7
d_gene: TRBD2
abundance: .
v_gene: TRBV27
CDR3nt: TGTGCCAGCAGTTTGGAGCGGGAGGGCTACGAGCAGTACTTC
CDR3aa: CASSLEREGYEQYF

j_gene: TRBJ1-1
d_gene: .
abundance: few
v_gene: TRBV25-1
CDR3nt: TGTGCCAGCAGTGGGGGGCACAGGTTTATTGGCACTGAAGCTTTCTTT
CDR3aa: CASSGGHRFIGTEAFF

j_gene: TRBJ1-4
d_gene: .
abundance: .
v_gene: TRBV7-2
CDR3nt: TGTGCCAGCAGCTTAGTGTACACAGATAATGAAAAACTGTTTTTT
CDR3aa: CASSLVYTDNEKLFF

j_gene: TRBJ2-7
d_gene: TRBD2
abundance: .
v_gene: TRBV18
CDR3nt: TGTGCCAGCTCAGCCGGGACTAGCTCCTACGAGCAGTACTTC
CDR3aa: CASSAGTSSYEQYF

j_gene: TRBJ1-5
d_gene: .
abundance: few
v_gene: TRBV30
CDR3nt: TGTGCCTGGAGTATTCGACAGGATCAGCCCCAGCATTTT
CDR3aa: CAWSIRQDQPQHF

j_gene: TRBJ2-3
d_gene: TRBD2
abundance: .
v_gene: TRBV7-3
CDR3nt: TGTGCCAGCAGCTTAGTGGCGGGGGTCACAGATACGCAGTATTTT
CDR3aa: CASSLVAGVTDTQYF

j_gene: TRBJ2-7
d_gene: TRBD2
abundance: .
v_gene: TRBV2
CDR3nt: TGTGCCATCTCTAGCGGGAGGGCAATCCACGAGCAGTACTTC
CDR3aa: CAISSGRAIHEQYF

j_gene: TRBJ2-2
d_gene: TRBD1
abundance: .
v_gene: TRBV5-1
CDR3nt: TGCGCCAGCAGCTTGTGGTTTGGACGGGACAGGGGTTCCGGGGAGCTGTTTTTT
CDR3aa: CASSLWFGRDRGSGELFF

j_gene: TRBJ2-5
d_gene: TRBD1
abundance: once
v_gene: TRBV5-6
CDR3nt: TGTGCCAGCAGCTCCGTACAGGGGGCCGGGGAGACCCAGTACTTC
CDR3aa: CASSSVQGAGETQYF